The 5 T cell receptor beta chains below come from one sample, sequenced in a study of T-cell reconstitution after alpha-beta-depleted transplantation in children. The TCRbeta library incorporated unique molecular identifiers. Each CDR3 protein is one row after TCRdb ran MiXCR on the PCR reads. The data contain 45,000 to 55,000 distinct CDR3 sequences, 5.8% of them singletons. The specimen was PBMCs, mostly from graft donor cells, collected 60 days after TCRalphabeta/CD19-depleted stem cell transplant. The receptors originated from a female patient aged 2-15 years who had a stem cell transplant for aplastic anemia, so the T cells may come from the graft donor.

This clonotype was observed many times. The chain is built from TRBV20-1 and TRBJ2-7, with 9 bases identical to TRBD2. CDR3 length: 14 amino acids. J gave up 7 bases and V 3 bases, and 10 bases lay outside the gene matches. Germline V gene data show CDR1 as DFQATT and CDR2 as SNEGSKA (reference sequence). CDR3 nucleotides: TGCAGTGCTAGTAGGTCTAGCGGGGAGGGGGAGCAGTACTTC. Amino acid sequence: CSASRSSGEGEQYF.

This clonotype was found many times. The V and J genes are TRBV10-3 and TRBJ2-1, with 10 bases matching TRBD2. The trim removed 8 bases at V and 7 bases at J, leaving 8 bases unmatched. Per germline, CDR1 ENHRY and CDR2 SYGVKD. CDR3 size: 14 residues. The CDR3 nucleotides read TGTGCCATCGGCGAGCGGGGGGGAGGTAATGAGCAGTTCTTC. Amino acids: CAIGERGGGNEQFF.

This clonotype was counted ten times or more. The V and J genes are TRBV5-1 and TRBJ2-7, with 7 bases identical to TRBD1. J was trimmed by 6 bases and V by 0 bases; bases with no gene match: 9. Germline assignment: CDR1 SGHRS and CDR2 YFSETQ. This CDR3 has 15 amino acids. The CDR3 reads CASSLDRDRVAEQYF. CDR3 sequence (DNA): TGCGCCAGCAGCTTGGACCGGGACAGAGTGGCCGAGCAGTACTTC.

This clonotype was seen many times. The V and J genes are TRBV20-1 and TRBJ2-6; no firm D call. Trimming removed 0 bases at V and 0 bases at J, with 3 bases between. Germline V lookup: CDR1 DFQATT, CDR2 SNEGSKA (reference sequence). The CDR3 spans 14 residues. CDR3 loop: CSARDSSGANVLTF. The CDR3 bases are TGCAGTGCTAGAGACTCCTCTGGGGCCAACGTCCTGACTTTC.

This clonotype was seen a few times. V is TRBV11-3 and J is TRBJ2-2; D not certain. The CDR3 totals 12 residues. V was shortened by 5 bases and J by 8 bases, with 9 bases between the two germline ends. Per the germline V gene, CDR1 is SGHNT and CDR2 is YENEEA. This CDR3 is CASSQSQGELFF. The CDR3, as DNA: TGTGCCAGCAGCCAAAGCCAGGGGGAGCTGTTTTTT. Together with reference TRBV11-3 and TRBJ2-2, the CDR3 gives the full variable domain: EAGVVQSPRYKIIEKKQPVAFWCNPISGHNTLYWYLQNLGQGPELLIRYENEEAVDDSQLPKDRFSAERLKGVDSTLKIQPAELGDSAVYLCASSQSQGELFFGEGSRLTVL.